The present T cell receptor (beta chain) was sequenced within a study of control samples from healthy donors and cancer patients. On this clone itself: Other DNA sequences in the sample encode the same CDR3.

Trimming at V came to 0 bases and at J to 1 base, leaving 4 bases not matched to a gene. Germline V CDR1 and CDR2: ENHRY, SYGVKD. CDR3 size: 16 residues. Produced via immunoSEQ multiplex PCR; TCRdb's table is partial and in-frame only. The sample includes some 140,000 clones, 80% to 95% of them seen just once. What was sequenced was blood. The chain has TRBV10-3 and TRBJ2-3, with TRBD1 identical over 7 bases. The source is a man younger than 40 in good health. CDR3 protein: CAISESPGQGTDTQYF. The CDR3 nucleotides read TGTGCCATCAGTGAGTCCCCAGGACAGGGCACAGATACGCAGTATTTT.